The 10 T cell receptor beta chains reported below all come from one sample, sequenced in a study of CD4+ T cells in melanoma. Repertoires were generated with immunoSEQ multiplex PCR, while TCRdb's copy carries only in-frame clones and drops some. The table shows 9,600 or so clones, with more than 60% occurring only once. Sequenced material: cells from a culture (not recorded whether cultured in vitro). Receptors were obtained from a human donor with melanoma.

The DNA for the CDR3 is TGTGCCAGCAGCTTAGGCGCGGGGGGCGGCGAGCTGTTTTTT. Its protein product is CASSLGAGGGELFF. This chain connects TRBV7-2 to TRBJ2-2, with 8 bases that match TRBD2. After removal of 1 base from V and 11 bases from J, the junction contained 6 bases not matched to a gene. CDR1 is SGHTA and CDR2 is FQGNSA in the germline V gene. CDR3 length: 14 amino acids.

The chain joins TRBV18 to TRBJ2-7; no reliable D call. CDR1 is KGHSH, CDR2 LQKENI, per germline. The CDR3 runs 17 residues. Trimming left V 1 base short and J 5 bases short, with 21 bases between. The CDR3 DNA sequence: TGTGCCAGCTCACCACTATCCCAGACTTCCTTAAGGGACGAGCAGTACTTC. Translating it yields CASSPLSQTSLRDEQYF.

V is TRBV5-1 and J is TRBJ2-7, with D perhaps assigned TRBD1 or TRBD2 (5 bases each). V lost 0 bases to trimming and J lost 4 bases, with 14 bases between them. Germline assignment: CDR1 SGHRS and CDR2 YFSETQ. There are 15 residues in the CDR3. The DNA of the CDR3 is TGCGCCAGCAGCTTGGGAACTCGAGGGGATTACGAGCAGTACTTC. It specifies CASSLGTRGDYEQYF.

This clone came up a few times. This chain uses TRBV19 with TRBJ1-6, with a weak D call TRBD1 (6 bases). Germline loops: CDR1 LNHDA, CDR2 SQIVND (reference sequence). The CDR3 is 13 amino acids. V was clipped by 5 bases and J by 13 bases, with 15 bases between them. The CDR3: CASSPRQDLPLHF. In DNA, the CDR3 is TGTGCCAGTAGTCCCCGACAGGATCTCCCCCTCCACTTT.

The chain couples TRBV9 to TRBJ1-1; D might be TRBD1 (6 bases). This CDR3 region has 14 residues. The ends were cut back, 4 bases at V and 3 bases at J, with 13 bases in the middle. Germline V lookup: CDR1 SGDLS, CDR2 YYNGEE. CDR3 amino acids: CASSLQGWDTEAFF. CDR3 DNA: TGTGCCAGCAGCTTACAGGGTTGGGACACTGAAGCTTTCTTT.

The gene calls are TRBV7-6 and TRBJ1-1; TRBD1 matches 9 bases. The ends lost 1 base at V and 3 bases at J; junction bases unmatched: 0. The CDR3 is 14 amino acids. Germline assignment: CDR1 SGHVS and CDR2 FNYEAQ. The CDR3 is CASSLGDRDTEAFF. The CDR3 nucleotides read TGTGCCAGCAGCTTAGGGGACAGGGACACTGAAGCTTTCTTT.

This chain uses TRBV12-5 with TRBJ1-6; possibly TRBD1 for D (6 bases). This CDR3 has 15 residues. V was cut by 6 bases and J by 7 bases, with 16 bases left in between. CDR1 LGHNT and CDR2 FRNRAP come from the germline V gene. Written as DNA, the CDR3 is TGTGCTAGTGGCCTAGAGACAGGAGGAAATTCACCCCTCCACTTT. It translates to CASGLETGGNSPLHF.

The chain carries TRBV5-4 and TRBJ1-1; no clear D. From germline, CDR1 is SGHNT and CDR2 YYREEE (reference sequence). CDR3 length: 13 amino acids. With 5 bases removed from V and 2 bases from J, the gap between germline ends came to 10 bases. CDR3 protein: CASRLIGNTEAFF. CDR3 DNA: TGTGCCAGCAGACTCATAGGAAACACTGAAGCTTTCTTT.

The chain carries TRBV27 and TRBJ1-2; D remains ambiguous. The CDR3 has 12 residues. Trimming took off 7 bases at V and 2 bases at J, with 8 bases between the two ends. The V gene's germline CDR1 is MNHEY and CDR2 SMNVEV (reference sequence). CDR3: CASIGQNYGYTF. The CDR3 DNA reads TGTGCCAGCATCGGGCAAAACTATGGCTACACCTTC.

The rearrangement joins TRBV4-1 to TRBJ2-5; 10 bases agree with TRBD2. This CDR3 is 16 amino acids long. V lost 3 bases and J lost 5; bases outside the gene matches: 9. CDR1 is MGHRA, CDR2 YSYEKL, per germline. The CDR3 loop is CASSQGSGGNSETQYF. The CDR3 bases are TGCGCCAGCAGCCAGGGTAGCGGGGGGAATTCGGAGACCCAGTACTTC.